The entry that follows covers one T cell receptor beta chain sequence. This entry is derived from a study of blood T cell repertoires in COVID-19. Turning to the study itself: The origin of the acute and convalescent COVID-19 samples was the United States, Italy and Spain. Sources were T cells, B-cell-depleted T cells, or PBMCs; the material itself was cDNA or gDNA.

Germline values: CDR1 LGHDT, CDR2 YNNKEL (reference sequence). The CDR3 has 12 amino acids. Deletions cut 7 bases from V and 6 bases from J, with 12 bases between. In the authors' methods: Estimated nucleated cell counts came from reference gene primer amplification. Profiled with immunoSEQ multiplex PCR; TCRdb holds only in-frame clones, not every one. Clone size and V and J calls were adopted from that table, with D and trimming inferred from the DNA. The profile shows about 200,000 clones, around 85% of them singletons. The sample consisted of peripheral blood. The chain is built from TRBV3-1 (or the pseudogene TRBV3-2) and TRBJ1-1, with a weak D call TRBD1 (5 bases). This TCR was sampled from a woman of 80 years or more with acute or convalescent COVID-19. The CDR3 DNA follows: TGTGCCAGCAACCGGGGGGGGGCTGAAGCTTTCTTT. It yields the protein CASNRGGAEAFF.